The 25 T cell receptor beta chains presented below share a single source sample, sequenced in a study of blood T cells in healthy people across ages. A second PCR of 7 to 11 cycles used a sample-barcoded 5' primer and a J-beta primer mix. TCRdb fed the 5' RACE reads into MiXCR, producing one record per CDR3 protein. The top ten hold 9.4% of the sample, which has some 760,000 distinct CDR3 sequences, 25% seen once. Another study also made use of these data, one on T cells of mothers and their children.

What was sequenced was blood. These receptor sequences come from a boy under 18 in good health.

The chain combines TRBV28 with TRBJ2-3; 10 bases align to TRBD1. The CDR3 consists of 18 residues. From germline, CDR1 is MDHEN and CDR2 SYDVKM. Trimming took 6 bases from V and 5 from J; bases not matched to a gene: 17. CDR3 protein: CASSPLTPGQGPVDTQYF. DNA of the CDR3: TGTGCCAGCAGCCCTCTTACGCCGGGACAGGGGCCAGTAGATACGCAGTATTTT. Full variable domain (missing parts from reference TRBV28 and TRBJ2-3): DVKVTQSSRYLVKRTGEKVFLECVQDMDHENMFWYRQDPGLGLRLIYFSYDVKMKEKGDIPEGYSVSREKKERFSLILESASTNQTSMYLCASSPLTPGQGPVDTQYFGPGTRLTVL.

The sample holds a few counts of this clonotype. The V call is TRBV15, the J call TRBJ1-3; no reliable D call. Trimming removed 2 bases at V and 4 bases at J, with 9 bases between. This CDR3 has 14 amino acids. The germline CDR1 and CDR2 sequences are LNHNV and YYDKDF (reference sequence). The CDR3 reads CATSRRLGGNTIYF. The CDR3 DNA sequence: TGTGCCACCAGCAGACGTTTAGGGGGAAACACCATATATTTT.

Only a few counts were recorded for this clonotype. V and J are TRBV6-5 and TRBJ2-1, with a tentative D call TRBD1 (5 bases). V lost 5 bases, J lost 8 bases, and 16 bases lay in between. From germline, CDR1 is MNHEY and CDR2 SVGAGI. The CDR3 totals 14 residues. Written as DNA, the CDR3 is TGTGCCAGCAGTGATAGTCAACAGGTGGATGAGCAGTTCTTC. This encodes CASSDSQQVDEQFF.

The V call is TRBV20-1, the J call TRBJ2-3; 12 bases are a match to TRBD2. From germline, CDR1 is DFQATT and CDR2 SNEGSKA (reference sequence). CDR3 length: 15 residues. The CDR3 here is CSIGTSGLGTDTQYF. CDR3 DNA sequence: TGCAGCATAGGGACTAGCGGGCTAGGCACAGATACGCAGTATTTT.

This chain links TRBV19 with TRBJ2-1; D ambiguous. Germline V lookup: CDR1 LNHDA, CDR2 SQIVND (reference sequence). The CDR3 loop spans 13 amino acids. The V end lost 4 bases, the J end lost 5 bases, and 9 bases lay between the germline ends. The CDR3, as DNA: TGTGCCAGTAGTAATGACCTGGACAATGAGCAGTTCTTC. It codes for CASSNDLDNEQFF.

This chain links TRBV28 with TRBJ2-5; D gene ambiguous. The end of the DNA is better explained by TRBJ2-1, so the J call may be wrong. Germline V gives CDR1 MDHEN, CDR2 SYDVKM. The CDR3 runs to 14 residues. The CDR3 coding sequence is TGTGCCAGCAGTTCCTATACGTTGGTACATGAGCAGTTCTTC. Its protein is CASSSYTLVHEQFF.

In this sample, this clonotype turned up a few times. The V call is TRBV19, the J call TRBJ2-7, with 7 bases that match TRBD2. The V gene end was trimmed by 5 bases and the J gene end by 4 bases; junction bases not matched to a gene: 5. Germline V gene sequence: CDR1 LNHDA, CDR2 SQIVND (reference sequence). The CDR3 runs to 13 residues. CDR3 nucleotides: TGTGCCAGTAGTTCTAGCGGACGTTACGAGCAGTACTTC. This translates into CASSSSGRYEQYF.

The chain joins TRBV11-2 to TRBJ2-4; TRBD1 is a possible D gene (6 bases). Trimming shortened V by 7 bases and J by 0 bases, and 13 bases separated the two germline ends. The CDR3 is 15 amino acids. The germline CDR1 and CDR2 sequences are SGHAT and FQNNGV. This CDR3 reads CASTLRGKAKNIQYF. As DNA, the CDR3 is TGTGCCAGCACTCTGAGGGGGAAAGCCAAAAACATTCAGTACTTC.

The V call is TRBV13, the J call TRBJ2-1; no clear D gene. TRBJ2-7 explains the end of the DNA better; the J call may be wrong. This CDR3 contains 14 residues. Looked up from germline, CDR1 is PRHDT and CDR2 is FYEKMQ (reference sequence). CDR3 loop: CASSLSDGPYEQYF. The CDR3 coding sequence is TGTGCCAGCAGCCTTAGTGACGGGCCCTACGAGCAGTACTTC.

This chain connects TRBV21-1 to TRBJ2-7. TRBV21-1 is classified as a pseudogene. The CDR3 length is 16 residues. CDR3 coding DNA: TGTGCCAGCAGCACCCACAGACGGCGATCCCTACAGGAGCAGTACTTC. It specifies CASSTHRRRSLQEQYF.

This CDR3 is CASGFLGDEQYF. CDR3 nucleotides: TGTGCTAGTGGTTTCCTCGGCGACGAGCAGTACTTC. The chain combines TRBV12-5 with TRBJ2-7; D not certain. Germline V lookup: CDR1 LGHNT, CDR2 FRNRAP. Trimming took off 3 bases at V and 5 bases at J, with 8 bases between the two ends. The CDR3 covers 12 residues.

About this clonotype itself: The junction shows a germline mismatch at one end, possibly a read error. V is TRBV29-1 and J is TRBJ2-7; D possibly corresponds to TRBD2 (7 bases). CDR1 and CDR2 from the germline V gene are SQVTM and ANQGSEA. The CDR3 has 13 amino acids. The CDR3 bases are TGCAGCATTGAATGGGGGGGCTTCAACGAGCAGTACTTC. Residues: CSIEWGGFNEQYF.

The V gene is TRBV11-2, the J gene TRBJ2-1; 7 bases are shared with TRBD1. CDR1 is SGHAT and CDR2 is FQNNGV in the germline V gene. The CDR3 is 16 residues long. The V gene end was trimmed by 5 bases and the J gene end by 0 bases; junction bases not matched to a gene: 7. CDR3 sequence (DNA): TGTGCCAGCAGCCCCACGACAGGGAGCTCCTACAATGAGCAGTTCTTC. It is translated as CASSPTTGSSYNEQFF.

This clonotype has only a few counts. The chain employs TRBV9 and TRBJ2-7, with 8 bases aligning to TRBD2. V dropped 4 bases and J dropped 4; count of bases not matched to a gene: 10. The germline V gene encodes CDR1 SGDLS and CDR2 YYNGEE. This CDR3 contains 15 residues. The CDR3 DNA sequence: TGTGCCAGCAGCTCGGGAGGGCAAATCTTTTACGAGCAGTACTTC. It encodes CASSSGGQIFYEQYF.

Only a few counts were recorded for this clonotype. The chain is built from TRBV29-1 and TRBJ1-1; possibly TRBD1 for D (6 bases). The V end was cut by 2 bases, the J end by 4 bases, with 11 bases between. Germline-derived CDR1 and CDR2 are SQVTM and ANQGSEA. There are 13 residues in the CDR3. CDR3: CSVEQGTSTEAFF. CDR3 in DNA: TGCAGCGTTGAACAGGGGACGAGCACTGAAGCTTTCTTT.

In DNA form, the CDR3 reads TGTGCCAGCTTAACCTTGGGGCCGGCAGGGGTGTCTAAGACCCAGTACTTC. This encodes CASLTLGPAGVSKTQYF. The gene calls are TRBV28 and TRBJ2-5; tentative D call: TRBD1 (6 bases). In germline, CDR1 is MDHEN, CDR2 SYDVKM. V lost 8 bases, J lost 6 bases, and 28 bases lay in between. The CDR3 runs to 17 residues.

The V gene is TRBV11-2, the J gene TRBJ2-3; the match to TRBD2 covers 9 bases. The CDR3 runs to 16 residues. Trimming took 2 bases from V and 3 from J; bases not matched to a gene: 6. Germline V gives CDR1 SGHAT, CDR2 FQNNGV. CDR3 DNA: TGTGCCAGCAGCTTAAAACTAGCGGGCGGTACAGATACGCAGTATTTT. It is translated as CASSLKLAGGTDTQYF.

This clonotype was picked up a small number of times. The chain links TRBV20-1 to TRBJ2-1; no firm D call. Trimming took off 4 bases at V and 1 base at J, with 17 bases between the two ends. Looked up from germline, CDR1 is DFQATT and CDR2 is SNEGSKA (reference sequence). The CDR3 loop spans 16 amino acids. In nucleotides, the CDR3 is TGCAGTGCTAATGTCTTTTTGGCCACATCCTACAATGAGCAGTTCTTC. It translates to CSANVFLATSYNEQFF.

The chain employs TRBV9 and TRBJ1-1; perhaps TRBD1 as D (5 bases). CDR1 is SGDLS and CDR2 is YYNGEE in the germline V gene. This CDR3 is built from 14 residues. The V gene lost 0 bases and the J gene lost 1 base, with 7 bases spanning the gap. CDR3 amino acids: CASSVGGSNTEAFF. CDR3 DNA sequence: TGTGCCAGCAGCGTAGGGGGCTCGAACACTGAAGCTTTCTTT.

The chain is built from TRBV9 and TRBJ2-1, with D possibly TRBD2 on 6 matching bases. The CDR3 has 16 amino acids. From germline, CDR1 is SGDLS and CDR2 YYNGEE. The V and J ends lost 1 base and 0 bases respectively, with 11 bases between them. CDR3 in DNA: TGTGCCAGCAGCGTACGAGGCGGGGCCTCCTACAATGAGCAGTTCTTC. Protein product: CASSVRGGASYNEQFF.

The chain carries TRBV3-1 and TRBJ1-6, with TRBD1 matching 8 bases. V trimming: 3 bases; J trimming: 7 bases; junction bases outside the gene matches: 11. This CDR3 spans 17 amino acids. In germline, CDR1 is LGHDT, CDR2 YNNKEL (reference sequence). The CDR3 nucleotides read TGTGCCAGCAGCCACTCCACCCGGGACAGGAGCAATTCACCCCTCCACTTT. Translating it yields CASSHSTRDRSNSPLHF.

This clonotype has ten or more counts. The chain's CDR3 is CASSWTGGEQYF. The CDR3 DNA follows: TGCGCCAGCAGCTGGACAGGCGGGGAGCAGTACTTC. The gene calls are TRBV5-1 and TRBJ2-7, with 7 bases lining up with TRBD1. Looked up from germline, CDR1 is SGHRS and CDR2 is YFSETQ. The CDR3 length is 12 residues. After removal of 3 bases from V and 7 bases from J, the junction contained 4 bases not matched to a gene.

V usage is TRBV12-3 or TRBV12-4 and J usage is TRBJ2-5; 8 nucleotides line up with TRBD2. Trimming took 3 bases from V and 1 from J; bases not matched to a gene: 19. This CDR3 spans 20 amino acids. The CDR3 DNA reads as TGTGCCAGCAGTTTCGATTTGAATCCTTGGGCTAGCGGGCTCCAAGAGACCCAGTACTTC. Protein: CASSFDLNPWASGLQETQYF.

V is TRBV11-2 and J is TRBJ2-1, with 8 bases lining up with TRBD1. In germline, CDR1 is SGHAT, CDR2 FQNNGV. This CDR3 comprises 16 residues. V was pared by 2 bases and J by 2 bases, with 5 bases of the junction left unmatched. The CDR3 nucleotides read TGTGCCAGCAGCTTAACGGGACAGGATACCTACAATGAGCAGTTCTTC. Its protein is CASSLTGQDTYNEQFF.

The chain links TRBV28 to TRBJ2-1, with TRBD1 as a possible D gene (6 bases). The CDR3 contains 15 residues. The germline CDR1 and CDR2 sequences are MDHEN and SYDVKM. The V and J ends lost 4 bases and 4 bases respectively, with 14 bases between them. DNA for the CDR3: TGTGCCAGCAGTTCGGGACAAGGTTATTACAATGAGCAGTTCTTC. It is translated as CASSSGQGYYNEQFF.